The 27 T cell receptor beta chains presented below share a single source sample, sequenced in a study of cytomegalovirus exposure and HLA in healthy donors. A multiplex PCR was run with 60 Vbeta primers and 13 Jbeta primers. Profiled with immunoSEQ multiplex PCR; TCRdb holds only in-frame clones, not every one. This table holds about 31,000 clones, 40% to 45% found once. Sample: PBMCs. All receptors derive from a woman aged 45-60 years in good health and CMV-seronegative.

The chain carries TRBV6-5 and TRBJ2-3; 7 bases are shared with TRBD2. The CDR3 extends over 16 amino acids. V gave up 0 bases and J gave up 4 bases; unmatched junction bases: 7. Germline loops: CDR1 MNHEY, CDR2 SVGAGI. The CDR3 region is CASSYSTAGSPDTQYF. For the CDR3, the DNA is TGTGCCAGCAGTTACTCGACAGCGGGAAGCCCAGATACGCAGTATTTT.

Concerning this clone: One junction end disagrees with the germline gene, perhaps due to a read error. The J gene is TRBJ2-1, the V gene TRBV6-5; 10 bases are a match to TRBD2. The CDR3 runs 15 residues. CDR1 is MNHEY, CDR2 SVGAGI, per germline. DNA for the CDR3: TGTTCCAGCAGTTACGTGGGGAGCGGGAGGGGGGAGCAGTTCTTC. Translation: CSSSYVGSGRGEQFF.

The J gene is TRBJ1-2, the V gene TRBV6-4; a weak D match, TRBD1 (5 bases). Trimming took 10 bases from V and 8 from J, leaving 23 bases between them. The CDR3 consists of 14 residues. Germline CDR1 is MRHNA and CDR2 is SNTAGT. The CDR3 reads CATREGISRGGYTF. CDR3 DNA: TGTGCCACCCGTGAGGGGATAAGCCGGGGGGGCTACACCTTC.

This sequence joins TRBV7-3 and TRBJ2-7; TRBD1 is a possible D gene (6 bases). The ends were cut back, 5 bases at V and 2 bases at J, with 13 bases in the middle. This CDR3 is built from 14 residues. Per the germline V gene, CDR1 is SGHTA and CDR2 is FQGTGA. This CDR3 reads CASSPPDSPYEQYF. The CDR3 bases are TGTGCCAGCAGCCCGCCGGACAGTCCCTACGAGCAGTACTTC.

This sequence joins TRBV6-6 and TRBJ2-1; D is undetermined. The CDR3 contains 14 residues. Germline V lookup: CDR1 MNHNY, CDR2 SVGAGI (reference sequence). The V end was cut by 8 bases, the J end by 6 bases, with 17 bases between. DNA of the CDR3: TGTGCCAGCTCCCCCCCGGGTGCCCCCAATGAGCAGTTCTTC. Translation: CASSPPGAPNEQFF.

The V call is TRBV19, the J call TRBJ1-1, with D uncertain. The germline V and J ends were trimmed by 3 bases and 0 bases, with 11 bases remaining between them. Germline values: CDR1 LNHDA, CDR2 SQIVND (reference sequence). This CDR3 is built from 15 residues. CDR3 coding DNA: TGTGCCAGTAGTATCTCAGCGCGTATGAACACTGAAGCTTTCTTT. This codes for CASSISARMNTEAFF.

There are a few counts of this clone. The rearrangement uses TRBV6-1 and TRBJ2-2; TRBD2 is a possible D gene (6 bases). In germline, CDR1 is MNHNS, CDR2 SASEGT. This CDR3 has 14 amino acids. V gave up 8 bases and J gave up 1 base, with 11 bases separating them. CDR3 residues: CASSRELNTGELFF. The CDR3, as DNA: TGTGCCAGCTCCCGGGAGTTGAACACCGGGGAGCTGTTTTTT.

The genes are TRBV2 and TRBJ2-7; 9 positions agree with TRBD1. The CDR3 is made up of 14 amino acids. Unmatched junction bases numbered 8, after V lost 7 bases and J lost 4 bases. Germline V lookup: CDR1 SNHLY, CDR2 FYNNEI. As DNA, the CDR3 is TGTGCCAGCACCGAGGACAGGGGAAGGTACGAGCAGTACTTC. It is translated as CASTEDRGRYEQYF. Full variable domain (rest looked up from reference TRBV2 and TRBJ2-7): EPEVTQTPSHQVTQMGQEVILRCVPISNHLYFYWYRQILGQKVEFLVSFYNNEISEKSEIFDDQFSVERPDGSNFTLKIRSTKLEDSAMYFCASTEDRGRYEQYFGPGTRLTVT.

The chain joins TRBV2 to TRBJ2-2, with 8 bases lining up with TRBD1. The CDR3 loop spans 14 amino acids. Losses at the gene ends were 10 bases for V and 3 bases for J; bases not matched to a gene: 7. Per germline, CDR1 SNHLY and CDR2 FYNNEI. In nucleotides, the CDR3 is TGTGCCAACGGGGGACAGGACTACACCGGGGAGCTGTTTTTT. Translated, it gives CANGGQDYTGELFF.

This clone was picked up a small number of times. This chain connects TRBV9 to TRBJ2-1; 8 bases are a match to TRBD2. In germline, CDR1 is SGDLS, CDR2 YYNGEE. This CDR3 has 15 residues. The trim removed 0 bases at V and 4 bases at J, leaving 3 bases unmatched. CDR3 region: CASSVESGGYNEQFF. As DNA, the CDR3 is TGTGCCAGCAGCGTAGAATCGGGGGGGTACAATGAGCAGTTCTTC.

The chain combines TRBV5-1 with TRBJ2-1; 9 nucleotides line up with TRBD2. The CDR3 loop spans 17 amino acids. V trimming: 4 bases; J trimming: 2 bases; junction bases outside the gene matches: 10. The germline CDR1 and CDR2 sequences are SGHRS and YFSETQ. CDR3 in DNA: TGCGCCAGCAGCCCACGGACTAGCGCATCACCCTACAATGAGCAGTTCTTC. It is translated as CASSPRTSASPYNEQFF.

The chain couples TRBV5-1 to TRBJ1-6; 9 nucleotides agree with TRBD1. This CDR3 contains 16 residues. From germline, CDR1 is SGHRS and CDR2 YFSETQ. V lost 4 bases and J lost 3; bases outside the gene matches: 5. Written as DNA, the CDR3 is TGCGCCAGCAGCCCCGGACAGGGGTTCTATAATTCACCCCTCCACTTT. It specifies CASSPGQGFYNSPLHF.

The count of this clone is one. The genes are TRBV28 and TRBJ2-2, with D perhaps matching TRBD2 (5 bases). The ends were cut back, 7 bases at V and 5 bases at J, with 14 bases in the middle. This CDR3 has 14 residues. The germline V gene has CDR1 MDHEN and CDR2 SYDVKM. In nucleotides, the CDR3 is TGTGCCAGCAAGTTCGGGGTTAGTACCGGGGAGCTGTTTTTT. Translating it yields CASKFGVSTGELFF.

The V gene is TRBV18, the J gene TRBJ2-5, with D tentatively TRBD1 (6 bases). CDR1 and CDR2 (germline): KGHSH, LQKENI. The V gene lost 2 bases and the J gene lost 5 bases, with 9 bases spanning the gap. The CDR3 is 13 amino acids. CDR3 amino acids: CASSPLQGETQYF. The CDR3 bases are TGTGCCAGCTCACCATTACAGGGTGAGACCCAGTACTTC.

This clone was detected only a few times. J is TRBJ2-7 and V is TRBV2; 8 bases line up with TRBD2. Germline V gives CDR1 SNHLY, CDR2 FYNNEI. Trimming at V came to 5 bases and at J to 6 bases, leaving 12 bases not matched to a gene. The CDR3 is 15 residues long. CDR3 nucleotides: TGTGCCAGCAGTTCGACGGGAGGGCCTTTCGCCGAGCAGTACTTC. Translated: CASSSTGGPFAEQYF. The full variable domain, with the rest looked up from reference TRBV2 and TRBJ2-7, is EPEVTQTPSHQVTQMGQEVILRCVPISNHLYFYWYRQILGQKVEFLVSFYNNEISEKSEIFDDQFSVERPDGSNFTLKIRSTKLEDSAMYFCASSSTGGPFAEQYFGPGTRLTVT.

The chain combines TRBV28 with TRBJ2-2; no reliable D call. This CDR3 is built from 14 residues. Germline V CDR1 and CDR2: MDHEN, SYDVKM. The V and J ends lost 3 bases and 0 bases respectively, with 5 bases between them. The CDR3 spells CASSFPANTGELFF. The CDR3 bases are TGTGCCAGCAGTTTTCCAGCGAACACCGGGGAGCTGTTTTTT.

V usage is TRBV19 and J usage is TRBJ2-7; no clear D. The CDR3 runs to 14 residues. V was shortened by 3 bases and J by 1 base, with 10 bases between the two germline ends. CDR1 and CDR2 from the germline V gene are LNHDA and SQIVND (reference sequence). The CDR3 region has the DNA TGTGCCAGTAGTATTAAGCCCGGGTCCTACGAGCAGTACTTC. Its translation: CASSIKPGSYEQYF.

The gene calls are TRBV18 and TRBJ1-1; TRBD1 matches at 7 bases. Germline loops: CDR1 KGHSH, CDR2 LQKENI. CDR3 length: 16 amino acids. V trimming: 3 bases; J trimming: 2 bases; junction bases outside the gene matches: 9. The DNA of the CDR3 is TGTGCCAGCTCACCGGGGTGGCAGGGGGGCAACACTGAAGCTTTCTTT. Its protein is CASSPGWQGGNTEAFF. The complete variable domain, with remaining parts taken from reference TRBV18 and TRBJ1-1, reads NAGVMQNPRHLVRRRGQEARLRCSPMKGHSHVYWYRQLPEEGLKFMVYLQKENIIDESGMPKERFSAEFPKEGPSILRIQQVVRGDSAAYFCASSPGWQGGNTEAFFGQGTRLTVV.

CDR3 DNA sequence: TGTGCCAGCAGTCGGGGGGGCCAGGCCACTGAAGCTTTCTTT. It yields the protein CASSRGGQATEAFF. J is TRBJ1-1 and V is TRBV6-4; possible D gene TRBD1, 6 bases. The CDR3 contains 14 residues. Trimming cost V 5 bases and J 4 bases, with 14 bases left between them. Per the germline V gene, CDR1 is MRHNA and CDR2 is SNTAGT.

The CDR3 spells CASSRRGLSLSGANVLTF. CDR3 bases: TGTGCCAGCAGCAGGAGGGGGCTCTCTCTCTCTGGGGCCAACGTCCTGACTTTC. This chain links TRBV7-2 with TRBJ2-6, with a weak D call TRBD1 (7 bases). CDR1 and CDR2 (germline): SGHTA, FQGNSA. V lost 5 bases, J lost 0 bases, and 17 bases lay in between. The length of the CDR3 is 18 residues.

The sample holds one count of this clone. This rearrangement joins TRBV19 to TRBJ2-2; TRBD2 is a possible D gene (7 bases). The CDR3 extends over 15 amino acids. V shed 6 bases and J shed 1 base, with 12 bases lying between them. The germline V gene has CDR1 LNHDA and CDR2 SQIVND (reference sequence). CDR3 in amino acids: CASRAGTLNTGELFF. CDR3 bases: TGTGCCAGTAGAGCGGGGACACTGAACACCGGGGAGCTGTTTTTT.

The V gene is TRBV18, the J gene TRBJ2-7; D perhaps matches TRBD1 (7 bases). CDR1 is KGHSH, CDR2 LQKENI, per germline. Trimming shortened V by 5 bases and J by 6 bases, and 11 bases separated the two germline ends. The CDR3 is 12 residues long. The chain's CDR3 is CASSSRGAEQYF. In DNA form, the CDR3 reads TGTGCCAGCTCATCCAGGGGGGCCGAGCAGTACTTC. The whole variable domain, remainder taken from reference TRBV18 and TRBJ2-7, is NAGVMQNPRHLVRRRGQEARLRCSPMKGHSHVYWYRQLPEEGLKFMVYLQKENIIDESGMPKERFSAEFPKEGPSILRIQQVVRGDSAAYFCASSSRGAEQYFGPGTRLTVT.

V usage is TRBV2 and J usage is TRBJ1-6, with 7 bases fitting TRBD1. This CDR3 is 14 amino acids long. With V trimmed by 4 bases and J by 7 bases, 4 bases remained unmatched. The germline gives CDR1 SNHLY, CDR2 FYNNEI. In DNA form, the CDR3 reads TGTGCCAGCAGTGGGGGACAGACAAATTCACCCCTCCACTTT. This encodes CASSGGQTNSPLHF.

This clone was counted a single time. J is TRBJ2-7 and V is TRBV28; 14 bases align to TRBD2. The germline CDR1 and CDR2 sequences are MDHEN and SYDVKM. The CDR3 sequence is 17 residues long. Trimming took 6 bases from V and 3 from J; bases not matched to a gene: 10. For the CDR3, the DNA is TGTGCCAGCAGCAACGGACTAGCGGGAGGACCTCACTACGAGCAGTACTTC. It yields the protein CASSNGLAGGPHYEQYF.

This clone was counted a few times. The DNA of the CDR3 is TGTGCCAGCAGCTTAAACAGGGCTACGCAGTATTTT. It codes for CASSLNRATQYF. J is TRBJ2-3 and V is TRBV11-2; D is possibly TRBD1 (6 bases). Germline lookup yields CDR1 SGHAT and CDR2 FQNNGV. V was shortened by 2 bases and J by 8 bases, with 8 bases between the two germline ends. This CDR3 has 12 residues.

The chain has TRBV19 and TRBJ2-2, with TRBD1 identical over 8 bases. In germline, CDR1 is LNHDA, CDR2 SQIVND (reference sequence). The V gene end was trimmed by 4 bases and the J gene end by 4 bases; junction bases not matched to a gene: 5. The CDR3 is 15 amino acids. The CDR3 reads CASSTRQGSTGELFF. Written as DNA, the CDR3 is TGTGCCAGTAGTACCCGACAGGGGAGCACCGGGGAGCTGTTTTTT.

V gene TRBV7-9 combines with J gene TRBJ1-6; the D gene is possibly TRBD1 (5 bases). V dropped 4 bases and J dropped 7 bases, with 14 bases sitting between them. Germline CDR1 is SEHNR and CDR2 is FQNEAQ (reference sequence). This CDR3 contains 15 residues. DNA of the CDR3: TGTGCCAGCAGCTATGCAACAGGTGGAAATTCACCCCTCCACTTT. This encodes CASSYATGGNSPLHF.